Listed here are 27 T cell receptor beta chains from one sample, sequenced in a study of human T cells and chemical hapten exposure. Each CDR3 protein gets one entry after TCRdb re-called the RACE reads with MiXCR. The profile shows some 180,000 distinct CDR3 sequences, about 25% of them singletons. Time point of the sample: patch test 3, about 24 weeks after DPC sensitization. Noted treatment: therapeutic diphenylcyclopropenone sensitization with weekly scalp DPC. This material consisted of whole blood, taken in connection with sensitization to the hapten diphenylcyclopropenone (DPC). These receptors were collected from a woman aged 40 to 50 with alopecia areata. Some clones in this sample may be carry-over from other donors' samples.

The chain is built from TRBV6-6 and TRBJ1-5; D not resolved. Germline CDR1 reads MNHNY; CDR2 reads SVGAGI (reference sequence). V shed 5 bases and J shed 2 bases, with 13 bases lying between them. This CDR3 has 15 residues. In DNA form, the CDR3 reads TGTGCCAGCAGTCATTACGGACGGGGCAATCAGCCCCAGCATTTT. Protein: CASSHYGRGNQPQHF.

The V and J genes are TRBV7-2 and TRBJ1-4, with D unclear. V lost 1 base and J lost 7, with 10 bases in between. The CDR3 is 14 residues long. Germline CDR1 and CDR2: SGHTA and FQGNSA. DNA of the CDR3: TGTGCCAGCAGCTTAGTCCGAAACGGTGAAAAACTGTTTTTT. Translating it yields CASSLVRNGEKLFF.

The sample holds a few counts of this clonotype. The chain joins TRBV28 to TRBJ2-7, with D maybe TRBD1 (5 bases). CDR3 length: 14 residues. V gave up 5 bases and J gave up 3 bases, with 14 bases separating them. Germline CDR1 and CDR2: MDHEN and SYDVKM. CDR3 sequence (DNA): TGTGCCAGCAGTACCCCAGGGAAGTACTACGAGCAGTACTTC. It yields the protein CASSTPGKYYEQYF.

This rearrangement joins TRBV29-1 to TRBJ2-1; TRBD2 aligns across 12 bases. The germline V gene has CDR1 SQVTM and CDR2 ANQGSEA. The V and J ends lost 7 bases and 9 bases, in that order; junction bases with no gene match: 10. This CDR3 region has 14 residues. The CDR3 sequence is CSGKTSGSRFEQFF. DNA for the CDR3: TGCAGCGGAAAGACTAGCGGGAGCCGATTTGAGCAGTTCTTC.

This clonotype has only a few counts. This sequence joins TRBV28 and TRBJ2-7; D is ambiguous. The germline V gene encodes CDR1 MDHEN and CDR2 SYDVKM. V dropped 6 bases and J dropped 4 bases, with 19 bases sitting between them. The CDR3 sequence is 15 residues long. As DNA, the CDR3 is TGTGCCAGCAGCCATGAAAAGGGCCGGCGGTACGAGCAGTACTTC. It translates to CASSHEKGRRYEQYF.

The rearrangement joins TRBV10-3 to TRBJ1-1, with unresolved D. The CDR3 length is 14 residues. Between the trimmed V and J ends, which lost 11 bases and 1 base, there was a span of 17 bases. Germline values: CDR1 ENHRY, CDR2 SYGVKD. The CDR3 spells CAHSRGVGNTEAFF. In nucleotides, the CDR3 is TGTGCCCATTCTCGGGGAGTGGGGAACACTGAAGCTTTCTTT.

In its sample, this clonotype was seen many times. The V gene is TRBV5-5, the J gene TRBJ2-4; D is undetermined. The CDR3 consists of 14 residues. The ends were cut back, 0 bases at V and 8 bases at J, with 12 bases in the middle. In germline, CDR1 is SGHKS, CDR2 YYEKEE (reference sequence). CDR3 nucleotides: TGTGCCAGCAGCTTGGGGGCCCAAGTTGACATTCAGTACTTC. Its protein is CASSLGAQVDIQYF.

In its sample, this clonotype was seen a few times. The rearrangement uses TRBV7-2 and TRBJ2-1, with 8 bases aligning to TRBD2. This CDR3 spans 18 amino acids. The germline V gene encodes CDR1 SGHTA and CDR2 FQGNSA. With 5 bases clipped from V and 6 bases from J, the junction kept 18 bases outside the gene matches. CDR3 nucleotides: TGTGCCAGCAGCACCCACCGGAGCGGGAGACTAACCCCCAATGAGCAGTTCTTC. Translating gives CASSTHRSGRLTPNEQFF.

This chain joins TRBV30 and TRBJ2-1; tentatively, D is TRBD1 (5 bases). Trimming pared 5 bases from V and 0 bases from J, leaving 11 bases between. The germline gives CDR1 GTSNPN, CDR2 SVGIG (reference sequence). CDR3 length equals 14 residues. The CDR3 coding sequence is TGTGCCTGGCACAGGACGAGCTCCTACAATGAGCAGTTCTTC. The encoded protein is CAWHRTSSYNEQFF.

This clonotype turned up a few times. The chain uses TRBV3-1 and TRBJ2-2; no reliable D call. Trimming took 8 bases from V and 9 from J, leaving 13 bases between them. Germline V gene lookup returns CDR1 LGHDT and CDR2 YNNKEL (reference sequence). CDR3 length: 12 amino acids. The CDR3 loop is CASGPTRRELFF. CDR3 nucleotides: TGTGCCAGCGGGCCCACCAGACGGGAGCTGTTTTTT.

CDR3 amino acids: CASRGVHSKLAATYEQYF. DNA for the CDR3: TGTGCAAGCCGTGGGGTTCATAGCAAACTGGCAGCTACCTACGAGCAGTACTTC. The J gene is TRBJ2-7, the V gene TRBV12-2. TRBV12-2 is a known pseudogene. This CDR3 has 18 residues.

This clonotype has just a few counts. The rearrangement joins TRBV12-3 or TRBV12-4 to TRBJ1-6; 9 bases fit TRBD1. V lost 5 bases and J lost 11; bases outside the gene matches: 7. This CDR3 has 14 residues. The CDR3 region is CASSLQGARTPLHF. CDR3 in DNA: TGTGCCAGCAGTCTACAGGGGGCTCGGACACCCCTCCACTTT.

The chain links TRBV5-1 to TRBJ2-5, with 9 bases fitting TRBD1. This CDR3 is 16 amino acids long. Germline loops: CDR1 SGHRS, CDR2 YFSETQ. V trimming: 6 bases; J trimming: 1 base; junction bases outside the gene matches: 10. As DNA, the CDR3 is TGCGCCAGCAAGGACTGGGACAGGGAATTCCAAGAGACCCAGTACTTC. This encodes CASKDWDREFQETQYF.

This clonotype was detected only a few times. The chain employs TRBV5-1 and TRBJ2-7; 8 nucleotides align to TRBD1. This CDR3 spans 15 amino acids. Germline V gene data show CDR1 as SGHRS and CDR2 as YFSETQ. The V gene end was trimmed by 4 bases and the J gene end by 4 bases; junction bases not matched to a gene: 10. The CDR3 region is CASSEGQANPYEQYF. In DNA form, the CDR3 reads TGCGCCAGCAGCGAGGGACAGGCGAACCCATACGAGCAGTACTTC.

The chain combines TRBV6-6 with TRBJ2-2; 10 bases are shared with TRBD1. Germline CDR1 reads MNHNY; CDR2 reads SVGAGI (reference sequence). With 8 bases clipped from V and 3 bases from J, the junction kept 6 bases outside the gene matches. The CDR3 has 15 residues. The DNA for the CDR3 is TGTGCCAGCTCGGGGGGACAGGGGTACACCGGGGAGCTGTTTTTT. It translates to CASSGGQGYTGELFF.

The gene calls are TRBV12-3 or TRBV12-4 and TRBJ1-2; a weak D match, TRBD1 (5 bases). Between the trimmed V and J ends, which lost 3 bases and 4 bases, there was a span of 12 bases. CDR3 size: 14 residues. The CDR3 sequence is CASSLGVMGYGYTF. CDR3 sequence (DNA): TGTGCCAGCAGTTTGGGGGTGATGGGCTATGGCTACACCTTC.

This clonotype was seen repeatedly, ten times or more. This rearrangement joins TRBV27 to TRBJ1-1, with D possibly being TRBD1 (5 bases). Trimming removed 6 bases at V and 0 bases at J, with 11 bases between. This CDR3 comprises 14 residues. Germline CDR1 and CDR2: MNHEY and SMNVEV (reference sequence). The CDR3 DNA reads as TGTGCCAGCAGCTTGCAGGGCATGAACACTGAAGCTTTCTTT. This gives the protein CASSLQGMNTEAFF.

The table lists this clonotype with a few counts. The chain recombines TRBV20-1 with TRBJ2-5; TRBD2 is a possible D gene (5 bases). The CDR3 spans 13 residues. V lost 1 base and J lost 4, with 10 bases in between. The germline V gene encodes CDR1 DFQATT and CDR2 SNEGSKA (reference sequence). The chain's CDR3 is CSARVRAGETQYF. CDR3 nucleotide sequence: TGCAGTGCTAGAGTTCGGGCGGGAGAGACCCAGTACTTC.

The chain links TRBV6-2 or TRBV6-3 to TRBJ2-7; 7 bases fit TRBD2. Looked up from germline, CDR1 is MNHEY and CDR2 is SVGEGT. V gave up 7 bases and J gave up 5 bases; unmatched junction bases: 11. There are 14 residues in the CDR3. In nucleotides, the CDR3 is TGTGCCAGCAAGGATGGGCGGGGGATCAACGAGCAGTACTTC. Translating it yields CASKDGRGINEQYF.

The chain combines TRBV25-1 with TRBJ2-7, with D tentatively TRBD1 or TRBD2 (5 bases each). The CDR3 has 12 amino acids. CDR1 and CDR2 (germline): MGHDK, SYGVNS. V gave up 8 bases and J gave up 2 bases, with 10 bases separating them. CDR3: CASGEGPYEQYF. The CDR3, as DNA: TGTGCCAGCGGCGAGGGGCCCTACGAGCAGTACTTC.

Only a few counts were recorded for this clonotype. This sequence joins TRBV6-2 or TRBV6-3 and TRBJ1-1, with D possibly TRBD1 on 5 matching bases. Trimming took 6 bases from V and 4 from J, leaving 18 bases between them. Germline V CDR1 and CDR2: MNHEY, SVGEGT. CDR3 length equals 15 residues. The chain's CDR3 is CASRLLPRGVTEAFF. The CDR3 DNA reads TGTGCCAGCAGATTACTGCCTAGGGGTGTCACTGAAGCTTTCTTT.

This clonotype was counted only a few times. The chain combines TRBV6-2 or TRBV6-3 with TRBJ2-2, with 7 positions matching TRBD1. Per germline, CDR1 MNHEY and CDR2 SVGEGT. The CDR3 loop spans 15 amino acids. The V gene end was trimmed by 5 bases and the J gene end by 5 bases; junction bases not matched to a gene: 8. CDR3 in DNA: TGTGCCAGCAGTACCGGGACAGTCGTGACCGGGGAGCTGTTTTTT. Its translation: CASSTGTVVTGELFF.

This clonotype was counted only a few times. This chain connects TRBV29-1 to TRBJ2-5; no firm D call. Germline V gene sequence: CDR1 SQVTM, CDR2 ANQGSEA. The CDR3 has 12 amino acids. Trimming shortened V by 7 bases and J by 0 bases, and 9 bases separated the two germline ends. CDR3 region: CSAGRNQETQYF. In nucleotides, the CDR3 is TGCAGCGCCGGCAGGAACCAAGAGACCCAGTACTTC.

This chain uses TRBV7-2 with TRBJ2-3; D ambiguous. Germline CDR1 is SGHTA and CDR2 is FQGNSA. Trimming took off 5 bases at V and 0 bases at J, with 15 bases between the two ends. This CDR3 is built from 16 residues. CDR3 in DNA: TGTGCCAGCAGCGGACGGGTCGGCCCTAGCACAGATACGCAGTATTTT. The encoded protein is CASSGRVGPSTDTQYF. The full variable domain, in which reference TRBV7-2 and TRBJ2-3 provide the parts outside the CDR3, is GAGVSQSPSNKVTEKGKDVELRCDPISGHTALYWYRQSLGQGLEFLIYFQGNSAPDKSGLPSDRFSAERTGGSVSTLTIQRTQQEDSAVYLCASSGRVGPSTDTQYFGPGTRLTVL.

The table lists this clonotype with a few counts. The chain links TRBV27 to TRBJ2-5, with TRBD1 matching 10 bases. Germline trimming cut 4 bases from V and 5 bases from J; bases unmatched to any gene: 4. Germline lookup yields CDR1 MNHEY and CDR2 SMNVEV (reference sequence). The CDR3 covers 14 residues. The CDR3 spells CASSWTGGTETQYF. DNA of the CDR3: TGTGCCAGCAGTTGGACAGGGGGTACGGAGACCCAGTACTTC.

At least ten counts were recorded for this clonotype. The J gene is TRBJ2-1, the V gene TRBV5-1; D is undetermined. The V end was cut by 3 bases, the J end by 7 bases, with 5 bases between. Per germline, CDR1 SGHRS and CDR2 YFSETQ. CDR3 length: 11 residues. Written as DNA, the CDR3 is TGCGCCAGCAGCTCCCGTAATGAGCAGTTCTTC. It specifies CASSSRNEQFF. Drawing the rest from reference TRBV5-1 and TRBJ2-1, the complete variable domain is KAGVTQTPRYLIKTRGQQVTLSCSPISGHRSVSWYQQTPGQGLQFLFEYFSETQRNKGNFPGRFSGRQFSNSRSEMNVSTLELGDSALYLCASSSRNEQFFGPGTRLTVL.

This clonotype was detected only a few times. The chain combines TRBV5-6 with TRBJ1-2; the match to TRBD1 covers 11 bases. CDR3 length equals 15 residues. V gave up 1 base and J gave up 4 bases; unmatched junction bases: 3. The germline V gene has CDR1 SGHDT and CDR2 YYEEEE. CDR3 coding DNA: TGTGCCAGCAGCTTGCGGACAGGGGGCGCCTATGGCTACACCTTC. It translates to CASSLRTGGAYGYTF.